A single sample is the source of the 31 T cell receptor beta chains below, sequenced in a study of breast tumors, draining lymph nodes, adjacent tissues. TCRdb called the multiplex PCR reads again in MiXCR, with one record for every CDR3 protein. The profile covers 160,000 or so distinct CDR3 sequences, with 30% to 35% appearing a single time and approximately 3.9% taken by the ten largest. Samples came from axillary lymph nodes draining the breast cancer. Sample: axillary lymph node tissue. The origin of the receptors is a female donor with breast cancer. Some clones in this sample may be carry-over from other donors' samples.

This clonotype turned up a few times. The V call is TRBV5-8, the J call TRBJ1-4, with D perhaps matching TRBD1 (5 bases). CDR3 length: 15 amino acids. The V gene lost 0 bases and the J gene lost 3 bases, with 9 bases spanning the gap. Germline lookup yields CDR1 SGHTS and CDR2 YDEGEE. CDR3 sequence (DNA): TGTGCCAGCAGCTTGGCCGGGGGGGCTAATGAAAAACTGTTTTTT. This sequence encodes CASSLAGGANEKLFF.

In regard to this clonotype: The junction and the germline gene differ at one end; a read error may be behind it. The chain has TRBV4-1 and TRBJ2-7; D is perhaps TRBD1 (5 bases). The germline V gene has CDR1 MGHRA and CDR2 YSYEKL. This CDR3 contains 13 residues. CDR3 residues: CASGQAQAYVQYF. Here the CDR3 DNA reads TGCGCCAGCGGCCAAGCACAGGCTTACGTGCAGTACTTC.

This clonotype has at least ten counts. The rearrangement joins TRBV6-2 or TRBV6-3 to TRBJ1-2; D remains unclear. Trimming pared 6 bases from V and 3 bases from J, leaving 11 bases between. The CDR3 is 13 amino acids. The germline V gene encodes CDR1 MNHEY and CDR2 SVGEGT. Here the CDR3 DNA reads TGTGCCAGCAGACTGAACAGAGACTATGGCTACACCTTC. This translates into CASRLNRDYGYTF.

The chain links TRBV24-1 to TRBJ2-1; possibly TRBD1 for D (5 bases). The CDR3 length is 19 residues. V lost 6 bases and J lost 6, with 29 bases in between. CDR1 KGHDR and CDR2 SFDVKD come from the germline V gene. CDR3 loop: CATSLMVSRGSSVSNEQFF. The CDR3 DNA reads TGTGCCACCAGTTTAATGGTCTCTAGGGGCTCCTCGGTGTCCAATGAGCAGTTCTTC.

This clonotype was picked up many times. This chain joins TRBV29-1 and TRBJ1-3; 10 bases match TRBD1. Trimming at V came to 5 bases and at J to 8 bases, leaving 6 bases not matched to a gene. Germline CDR1 SQVTM, CDR2 ANQGSEA. The CDR3 has 13 residues. CDR3 nucleotide sequence: TGCAGCGTTTCGGACAGGGGGTTGGACACCATATATTTT. Translation: CSVSDRGLDTIYF.

With respect to this clonotype: With a much larger clone just one base away, this may be a read error. The rearrangement links TRBV6-6 to TRBJ2-7; the match to TRBD2 covers 9 bases. This CDR3 contains 15 residues. From germline, CDR1 is MNHNY and CDR2 SVGAGI (reference sequence). This chain's CDR3 is CASSYKAGGIYEQHF. DNA for the CDR3: TGTGCCAGCAGTTACAAGGCGGGAGGGATTTACGAGCAGCACTTC.

This clonotype was detected many times. The genes are TRBV7-6 and TRBJ2-2; D gene ambiguous. CDR1 and CDR2 from the germline V gene are SGHVS and FNYEAQ. The CDR3 covers 15 residues. V lost 1 base to trimming and J lost 0 bases, with 6 bases between them. DNA of the CDR3: TGTGCCAGCAGCTTAGGATCCGCGAACACCGGGGAGCTGTTTTTT. Its protein is CASSLGSANTGELFF.

With respect to this clonotype: At one end, the junction sequence differs from germline, possibly due to a read error. CDR3 protein: CASSRQGNEKPFF. CDR3 bases: TGTGCCAGCAGCCGACAGGGAAATGAAAAACCGTTTTTT. The V gene is TRBV7-8, the J gene TRBJ1-4; 7 bases are a match to TRBD1. CDR1 SGHVS and CDR2 FQNEAQ come from the germline V gene. The CDR3 covers 13 residues. The full variable domain, completed using reference TRBV7-8 and TRBJ1-4, is GAGVSQSPRYKVAKRGQDVALRCDPISGHVSLFWYQQALGQGPEFLTYFQNEAQLDKSGLPSDRFFAERPEGSVSTLKIQRTQQEDSAVYLCASSRQGNEKPFFGSGTQLSVL.

The rearrangement uses TRBV20-1 and TRBJ1-6; maybe TRBD1 (5 bases). Trimming took off 6 bases at V and 14 bases at J, with 23 bases between the two ends. This CDR3 region has 14 residues. CDR1 is DFQATT, CDR2 SNEGSKA, per germline (reference sequence). CDR3 nucleotide sequence: TGCAGTGCCTCCGGGACCGATGTTACGGGGTCCCTCCACTTT. This sequence encodes CSASGTDVTGSLHF.

V is TRBV2 and J is TRBJ2-7; TRBD2 matches at 14 bases. CDR1 is SNHLY, CDR2 FYNNEI, per germline. V trimming: 2 bases; J trimming: 3 bases; junction bases outside the gene matches: 3. The CDR3 has 16 amino acids. The CDR3 DNA sequence: TGTGCCAGCAGTGAAAGGACTAGCGGGGGGAACTACGAGCAGTACTTC. Protein product: CASSERTSGGNYEQYF.

In the case of this clonotype: This could be a read error, since a much larger clone is one nucleotide away. CDR3 in DNA: TGTGCCAGCAGCCAAGTGGGGGGGGGAAACTATGACTACACCTTC. Amino acid sequence: CASSQVGGGNYDYTF. This sequence joins TRBV14 and TRBJ1-2, with D maybe TRBD1 (5 bases). The germline gives CDR1 SGHDN, CDR2 FVKESK. The CDR3 is 15 amino acids.

There are many counts of this clonotype. This chain joins TRBV27 and TRBJ2-3, with D maybe TRBD1 (6 bases). Per the germline V gene, CDR1 is MNHEY and CDR2 is SMNVEV (reference sequence). The length of the CDR3 is 14 residues. Deletions cut 4 bases from V and 7 bases from J, with 15 bases between. CDR3 bases: TGTGCCAGCAGTTCGGGGACAACTTGGAATACGCAGTATTTT. Translating gives CASSSGTTWNTQYF.

This clonotype has a count of ten or more. The V call is TRBV7-3, the J call TRBJ2-3; the match to TRBD2 covers 14 bases. There are 18 residues in the CDR3. Germline assignment: CDR1 SGHTA and CDR2 FQGTGA. The ends lost 1 base at V and 0 bases at J; junction bases unmatched: 3. Here the CDR3 reads CASSLIGTSGGSTDTQYF. The CDR3 DNA reads TGTGCCAGCAGCTTAATAGGGACTAGCGGGGGTAGCACAGATACGCAGTATTTT.

This clonotype occurred a few times. A clone one base away is much larger, so this may be a read error. This chain uses TRBV9 with TRBJ2-1; possibly TRBD1 or TRBD2 for D (5 bases each). This CDR3 is built from 15 residues. Germline V lookup: CDR1 SGDLS, CDR2 YYNGEE. CDR3 protein: CASSVEGSTYNEPFF. CDR3 sequence (DNA): TGTGCCAGCAGCGTAGAGGGGAGTACCTACAATGAGCCGTTCTTC.

This clonotype was seen many times. V is TRBV28 and J is TRBJ2-7, with a weak D call TRBD1 (6 bases). Germline V gene data show CDR1 as MDHEN and CDR2 as SYDVKM. Trimming stripped 5 bases from V and 1 base from J, with 12 bases between. The CDR3 runs 14 residues. This CDR3 reads CASSAPDSSYEQYF. In DNA form, the CDR3 reads TGTGCCAGCAGTGCGCCGGACAGTTCCTACGAGCAGTACTTC.

Ten or more counts support this clonotype. V and J are TRBV6-2 or TRBV6-3 and TRBJ2-7; TRBD2 aligns across 14 bases. Germline CDR1 MNHEY, CDR2 SVGEGT. V lost 7 bases and J lost 0; bases outside the gene matches: 5. The CDR3 totals 16 residues. The CDR3 spells CASTGLAGGSSYEQYF. The CDR3 bases are TGTGCCAGCACAGGACTAGCGGGGGGAAGCTCCTACGAGCAGTACTTC.

The sample holds many counts of this clonotype. The chain couples TRBV5-6 to TRBJ1-5; D perhaps matches TRBD1 (6 bases). From germline, CDR1 is SGHDT and CDR2 YYEEEE. Trimming took off 0 bases at V and 6 bases at J, with 13 bases between the two ends. The CDR3 length is 15 residues. CDR3: CASSLAPGVGQPQHF. As DNA, the CDR3 is TGTGCCAGCAGCTTGGCCCCAGGGGTGGGTCAGCCCCAGCATTTT.

This clonotype showed up many times. CDR3 nucleotide sequence: TGTGCCAGCAGCTTAGAAGCGGGGTTCTCCTACGAGCAGTACTTC. This sequence encodes CASSLEAGFSYEQYF. The chain is built from TRBV7-6 and TRBJ2-7; 7 nucleotides match TRBD2. Per the germline V gene, CDR1 is SGHVS and CDR2 is FNYEAQ. J was trimmed by 0 bases and V by 1 base; bases with no gene match: 3. This CDR3 contains 15 residues.

This clonotype was seen ten or more times. The chain recombines TRBV7-2 with TRBJ1-3, with D possibly matching TRBD1 (5 bases). Germline values: CDR1 SGHTA, CDR2 FQGNSA. The CDR3 runs to 15 residues. V lost 2 bases to trimming and J lost 8 bases, with 16 bases between them. The CDR3: CASSLFGAWVHTIYF. For the CDR3, the DNA is TGTGCCAGCAGCTTATTCGGGGCCTGGGTGCACACCATATATTTT.

This clonotype was seen ten or more times. This sequence joins TRBV11-2 and TRBJ2-1, with a tentative D call TRBD2 (6 bases). Germline CDR1 and CDR2: SGHAT and FQNNGV. V was trimmed by 3 bases and J by 4 bases, leaving 19 bases between them. This CDR3 has 17 residues. CDR3 sequence reads: CASSLNYGSDVYNEQFF. The CDR3 DNA follows: TGTGCCAGCAGCTTGAATTACGGGAGTGATGTGTACAATGAGCAGTTCTTC.

This clonotype was seen repeatedly, ten times or more. The CDR3 protein is CASVGGFNYGYTF. CDR3 nucleotides: TGTGCCAGCGTAGGGGGCTTTAACTATGGCTACACCTTC. This chain joins TRBV12-3 or TRBV12-4 and TRBJ1-2, with TRBD1 matching over 7 bases. This CDR3 has 13 residues. The V segment lost 8 bases and the J segment 1 base; nucleotides outside the gene matches: 4.

This clonotype was counted ten times or more. V and J are TRBV7-2 and TRBJ1-3; D gene uncertain. Germline V gene sequence: CDR1 SGHTA, CDR2 FQGNSA. With 1 base removed from V and 4 bases from J, the gap between germline ends came to 11 bases. There are 15 residues in the CDR3. CDR3 in DNA: TGTGCCAGCAGCTTAGGCCTAGGGCGCGGAAACACCATATATTTT. Encoded protein: CASSLGLGRGNTIYF. The variable domain in full, with the rest retrieved from reference TRBV7-2 and TRBJ1-3, is GAGVSQSPSNKVTEKGKDVELRCDPISGHTALYWYRQSLGQGLEFLIYFQGNSAPDKSGLPSDRFSAERTGGSVSTLTIQRTQQEDSAVYLCASSLGLGRGNTIYFGEGSWLTVV.

A note on this clonotype: This likely comes from a read error, as the CDR3 has no conserved phenylalanine or tryptophan at its end. The chain uses TRBV24-1 and TRBJ2-1; D perhaps matches TRBD2 (6 bases). The V end lost 3 bases, the J end lost 8 bases, and 16 bases lay between the germline ends. Germline V gene data show CDR1 as KGHDR and CDR2 as SFDVKD. CDR3 length equals 15 residues. CDR3 in DNA: TGTGCCACCAGTGATCGTGGCCTAGCGTCCCATGAGCAGTTCCTC. Translated, it gives CATSDRGLASHEQFL.

The sample holds many counts of this clonotype. An end of the junction does not agree with germline; a read error may underlie this. This chain connects TRBV3-1 to TRBJ1-6; D not certain. CDR3 size: 16 residues. Germline assignment: CDR1 LGHDT and CDR2 YNNKEL (reference sequence). The CDR3 bases are TGTGCCAGCAGCCAAGGGTCTCCTGCTCTGAATTCGCCCCTCCACTTT. It is translated as CASSQGSPALNSPLHF.

This clonotype has ten or more counts. This chain links TRBV2 with TRBJ2-2; 7 bases align to TRBD1. The CDR3 has 11 residues. The germline gives CDR1 SNHLY, CDR2 FYNNEI. V was pared by 8 bases and J by 13 bases, with 7 bases of the junction left unmatched. The CDR3 DNA reads as TGTGCCAGCTCCCGGGACAGAAGGCTGTTTTTT. The encoded protein is CASSRDRRLFF.

This clonotype was seen many times. The CDR3 region has the DNA TGTGCCACTGGCGGCGGCTCGGGGGAAGAGACCCAGTACTTC. Encoded protein: CATGGGSGEETQYF. The chain recombines TRBV24-1 with TRBJ2-5; TRBD2 is a possible D gene (6 bases). The CDR3 spans 14 residues. V lost 10 bases and J lost 3, with 17 bases in between. CDR1 is KGHDR and CDR2 is SFDVKD in the germline V gene.

This clonotype was picked up many times. The gene calls are TRBV11-2 and TRBJ1-3; the D is unclear. The CDR3 covers 13 residues. Trimming cost V 3 bases and J 0 bases, with 3 bases left between them. Germline V CDR1 and CDR2: SGHAT, FQNNGV. CDR3 sequence (DNA): TGTGCCAGCAGCTTCTCCTCTGGAAACACCATATATTTT. It yields the protein CASSFSSGNTIYF.

The V and J genes are TRBV29-1 and TRBJ2-3; 7 positions agree with TRBD2. V was pared by 7 bases and J by 1 base, with 5 bases of the junction left unmatched. Per germline, CDR1 SQVTM and CDR2 ANQGSEA. The CDR3 is made up of 13 amino acids. The CDR3 nucleotides read TGCAGCGCTGCGCTAGCGGGCACAGATACGCAGTATTTT. As protein: CSAALAGTDTQYF.

At least ten counts were recorded for this clonotype. This sequence joins TRBV13 and TRBJ2-7; 7 bases line up with TRBD1. V was clipped by 0 bases and J by 5 bases; unmatched bases: 4. This CDR3 comprises 14 residues. From germline, CDR1 is PRHDT and CDR2 FYEKMQ (reference sequence). CDR3 DNA: TGTGCCAGCAGCTTAGGACAGGGGTTGCACGAGCAGTACTTC. It translates to CASSLGQGLHEQYF. Based on the CDR3 plus reference TRBV13 and TRBJ2-7, the full variable domain is AAGVIQSPRHLIKEKRETATLKCYPIPRHDTVYWYQQGPGQDPQFLISFYEKMQSDKGSIPDRFSAQQFSDYHSELNMSSLELGDSALYFCASSLGQGLHEQYFGPGTRLTVT.

A remark on this clonotype: This may stem from a read error, because a much larger clone lies one nucleotide away. The chain couples TRBV28 to TRBJ1-2; D remains ambiguous. The CDR3 runs 13 residues. Per germline, CDR1 MDHEN and CDR2 SYDVKM. The V end was cut by 3 bases, the J end by 4 bases, with 9 bases between. CDR3: CASSLLTGYGYTF. In DNA, the CDR3 is TGTGCCAGCAGTTTGCTGACCGGCTATGGCTACACCTTC.

The J gene is TRBJ1-2, the V gene TRBV27, with 9 bases lining up with TRBD1. The germline V gene encodes CDR1 MNHEY and CDR2 SMNVEV (reference sequence). The CDR3 has 13 residues. The trim removed 10 bases at V and 4 bases at J, leaving 7 bases unmatched. The CDR3 loop reads CATRTGARYGYTF. CDR3 DNA: TGTGCCACCAGGACAGGGGCACGCTATGGCTACACCTTC.